The next 3 T cell receptor beta chains were all read from a single sample in a study of regulatory T cells in long-lasting Graves disease. To make TCR beta libraries, researchers used iRepertoire HTBI primers and Arm-PCR of CDR3 regions. A single record per CDR3 protein comes from TCRdb applying MiXCR to the multiplex PCR reads. The sample holds approximately 400,000 distinct CDR3 sequences, under 15% seen once. Regarding time point: newly diagnosed GD, antithyroid drugs for less than 3 months. The TCR library was made from RNA extracted from PBMCs. The same specimen was also included in a second study, on T cells in Graves' hyperthyroidism and ophthalmopathy.

Specimen: peripheral blood mononuclear cells (PBMCs), collected at new diagnosis, from a patient treated with antithyroid drugs. These receptors came from a woman in her 30s with Graves disease.

Comments on this clonotype: No conserved phenylalanine or tryptophan ends this CDR3, so it is likely a read error. No DNA is shown, since the ends of the CDR3 on it are uncertain; the CDR3 is the one TCRdb lists. The chain combines TRBV6-1 with TRBJ2-3; the table's TRBD2 call for D was not verified on the DNA. CDR1 and CDR2 from the germline V gene are MNHNS and SASEGT. Ends included, the CDR3 has 12 residues. The CDR3 sequence: CASSGGLAASEH.

The CDR3 loop is CASSPLTGDTQYF. The CDR3 DNA is TGTGCCAGCAGCCCGTTAACCGGAGATACGCAGTATTTT. The chain has TRBV7-2 and TRBJ2-3, with D unclear. The V gene's germline CDR1 is SGHTA and CDR2 FQGNSA. V was shortened by 5 bases and J by 5 bases, with 11 bases between the two germline ends. This CDR3 has 13 residues.

A few counts support this clonotype. In DNA, the CDR3 is TGTGCCACCAGTGACCCCCGGGGTAGCGGGAGCGCAGATACGCAGTATTTT. This sequence encodes CATSDPRGSGSADTQYF. The chain has TRBV24-1 and TRBJ2-3; 9 positions match TRBD2. CDR3 length equals 17 residues. Trimming cost V 4 bases and J 4 bases; bases outside gene matches: 11. CDR1 is KGHDR and CDR2 is SFDVKD in the germline V gene.